The text below deals with one T cell receptor beta chain. The specificity of this receptor is unknown. Base qualities are missing; no much larger clone stands one base away. The data stem from a study of blood T cell repertoires in COVID-19 (dated by TCRdb to about 2020). In terms of the full investigation: Collaborator samples came from the United States, Italy and Spain and covered acute and convalescent phases of COVID-19. The prospective study material was composed of cDNA or gDNA derived from T cells, B-cell-depleted T cells, or PBMCs. Subjects who had been exposed to COVID-19, were actively infected with it, or had recovered from it provided the deeply sampled blood TCRbeta repertoires that made up the dataset. The repertoires were released in a freely available public database meant as a resource for research on the immune response to SARS-CoV-2. Samples came from the ongoing ImmuneRACE study (first 160 participants) plus 1,254 subjects from 6 global collaborators. A de-identified subject ID, COVID-19 status, age in years and sex were almost always included in the sample metadata. Where available, HLA class I and class II types were taken from metadata supplied by the sample provider and were not determined by assay-based typing. The paper's findings and limits, for the study overall: Clinical and demographic metadata were provided uncurated, with the amount varying by source and participant.

V is reduced by 7 bases and J by 6 bases, leaving a spacing of 19 bases between them. CDR1 and CDR2, per the germline V gene, are MDHEN and SYDVKM. The CDR3 goes from the cysteine to the phenylalanine over 15 residues. The retained sequence is limited to the CDR3, 45 bases, with the frame set at the first base. One collaborating source in Seattle enrolled patients while the patients were actively infected and followed the patients over time throughout the course of disease. Each collaborating institution followed its own protocols to collect whole blood in K2EDTA tubes. For TCRbeta analysis, collaborators shipped samples in one of three forms: frozen whole blood, isolated PBMCs, or DNA extracted from either of those sample types. The immunoSEQ Assay, a bias-controlled multiplex PCR, was used to amplify TCRbeta CDR3 regions from genomic DNA. On the study's bioinformatics: The number of nucleated cells in each sample was estimated by amplification of reference gene primers within the assay. Sequence reads were collapsed and filtered to measure the absolute abundance of every unique TCRbeta CDR3 rearrangement. For each sample, productive Simpson clonality was calculated by taking the square root of Simpson's diversity index across productive rearrangements. What TCRdb holds here is the immuneACCESS table cut down to in-frame rearrangements. Part of the clones is not present; checked against another copy, under half of the missing clones reflect an unresolved V gene, and the others are unexplained. That table gives V, J and clone size, and the DNA gave D and trimming. This sample gives about 55,000 clones in total; approximately 86% of them show up just once. Under 4% of the sample is taken by the ten largest.

The material sequenced was peripheral blood. Recombination linked TRBV28 to TRBJ1-5; TRBD1 is possibly the D segment (6 matching bases). This TCR derives from a man in his forties with COVID-19, enrolled during active disease. Here the CDR3 is given as CASNTPGGSGQPQHF. The nucleotide sequence reads as follows: TGTGCCAGCAACACCCCGGGGGGCAGCGGTCAGCCCCAGCATTTT.